This T cell receptor (beta chain) was recorded in a study of identical twins. A single record per CDR3 protein comes from TCRdb applying MiXCR to the 5' RACE reads. The data hold approximately 470,000 distinct CDR3 sequences, with about 14% observed a single time. This clonotype was detected only a few times. Germline V lookup: CDR1 SNHLY, CDR2 FYNNEI. The CDR3 loop spans 14 amino acids. V lost 5 bases and J lost 2, with 11 bases in between. In addition, the sample was reused for a study of yellow fever vaccine responses in identical twins. As that report states: On the reported evidence, twins' vaccine T cell responses seemed partly convergent and partly personalized.

The sample taken for sequencing was CD4+ T cells sorted from blood. The TCR was taken from a woman younger than 30 in good health. This chain links TRBV2 with TRBJ2-3; D is undetermined. The CDR3 here is CASSPDKVTDTQYF. As DNA, the CDR3 is TGTGCCAGCAGTCCAGACAAAGTCACAGATACGCAGTATTTT.